The 20 T cell receptor beta chains presented below share a single source sample, sequenced in a study of healthy donors' naive CD4 and CD8 T cells. TCR libraries were built from 400 to 650 ng of total RNA by linear amplification. TCRdb itself ran the reads through MiXCR, one entry per CDR3 protein. Among roughly 200,000 distinct CDR3 sequences listed, over 60% were seen once. Specimen: naive CD4+ and CD8+ T cells sorted from blood, pooled from several donors. The receptors stem from a pool of human donors in good health; the sample pools cells from several healthy donors.

This clonotype has more than one count but fewer than ten. The chain uses TRBV27 and TRBJ2-6, with D possibly TRBD2 on 6 matching bases. Deletions cut 4 bases from V and 0 bases from J, with 7 bases between. CDR1 MNHEY and CDR2 SMNVEV come from the germline V gene (reference sequence). The CDR3 sequence is 15 residues long. Here the CDR3 DNA reads TGTGCCAGCAGTTACGGGAGCTCTGGGGCCAACGTCCTGACTTTC. Amino acid sequence: CASSYGSSGANVLTF.

The genes are TRBV19 and TRBJ1-1; D is possibly TRBD1 (5 bases). The CDR3 has 13 amino acids. Trimming removed 6 bases from V and 1 base from J, with 9 bases in between. Per germline, CDR1 LNHDA and CDR2 SQIVND (reference sequence). For the CDR3, the DNA is TGTGCCAGTAGAGACAGTGAGAACACTGAAGCTTTCTTT. Amino acid sequence: CASRDSENTEAFF.

This clonotype was seen more than once but under ten times. This chain links TRBV29-1 with TRBJ2-7; D gene uncertain. Per germline, CDR1 SQVTM and CDR2 ANQGSEA. V was clipped by 4 bases and J by 2 bases, with 9 bases between them. The CDR3 contains 12 residues. The CDR3 coding sequence is TGCAGCGTTGTGGTACCCGCCTACGAGCAGTACTTC. Translated, it gives CSVVVPAYEQYF.

The rearrangement joins TRBV6-5 to TRBJ2-7; the match to TRBD1 covers 9 bases. Germline lookup yields CDR1 MNHEY and CDR2 SVGAGI. The CDR3 loop spans 13 amino acids. V was pared by 6 bases and J by 5 bases, with 5 bases of the junction left unmatched. CDR3 nucleotide sequence: TGTGCCAGCAGCCCCGGGACAGGGAACGAGCAGTACTTC. Protein: CASSPGTGNEQYF.

This sequence joins TRBV11-2 and TRBJ2-5; D tentatively reads TRBD1 or TRBD2 (6 bases each). V was pared by 2 bases and J by 2 bases, with 12 bases between. Germline loops: CDR1 SGHAT, CDR2 FQNNGV. This CDR3 has 15 residues. CDR3 residues: CASSLRGQGQETQYF. CDR3 sequence (DNA): TGTGCCAGCAGCTTACGGGGGCAGGGGCAAGAGACCCAGTACTTC.

This clonotype was picked up a small number of times. The J gene is TRBJ1-2, the V gene TRBV19; D might be TRBD1 (5 bases). The length of the CDR3 is 13 residues. V lost 3 bases and J 7 bases, leaving 12 bases between the germline ends. Germline V lookup: CDR1 LNHDA, CDR2 SQIVND (reference sequence). CDR3 sequence (DNA): TGTGCCAGTAGTATCGGAGGGGCCGGTGGCTACACCTTC. It is translated as CASSIGGAGGYTF.

The chain has TRBV15 and TRBJ2-4; a possible D gene is TRBD2 (5 bases). Trimming stripped 3 bases from V and 10 bases from J, with 13 bases between. Germline V gene data show CDR1 as LNHNV and CDR2 as YYDKDF (reference sequence). CDR3 length equals 13 residues. The CDR3 protein is CATSRARGEIQYF. The CDR3 bases are TGTGCCACCAGCAGGGCCCGGGGAGAAATTCAGTACTTC.

V and J are TRBV30 and TRBJ2-1; the match to TRBD2 covers 8 bases. The germline V gene has CDR1 GTSNPN and CDR2 SVGIG (reference sequence). The CDR3 has 15 amino acids. Trimming removed 8 bases from V and 7 bases from J; junction bases left unmatched: 16. CDR3 coding DNA: TGTGCCCTAAGTAAGGGACTAGGTTCCCTTAATGAGCAGTTCTTC. Its protein product is CALSKGLGSLNEQFF.

The DNA of the CDR3 is TGTGCCATCAGGCCTAGCGAGCTCTCGACCCAGTACTTC. Translation gives CAIRPSELSTQYF. V is TRBV10-3 and J is TRBJ2-5, with D maybe TRBD2 (6 bases). The CDR3 runs 13 residues. V lost 6 bases and J 7 bases, leaving 15 bases between the germline ends. Germline V gives CDR1 ENHRY, CDR2 SYGVKD.

This chain joins TRBV20-1 and TRBJ2-7; no firm D call. The CDR3 contains 13 residues. V lost 5 bases, J lost 9 bases, and 20 bases lay in between. Germline CDR1 is DFQATT and CDR2 is SNEGSKA (reference sequence). The CDR3 bases are TGCAGTGCTGGCCTGGGTCAGACGAGTGGGCAGTACTTC. Its translation is CSAGLGQTSGQYF.

The rearrangement links TRBV15 to TRBJ2-1, with 13 bases fitting TRBD2. The CDR3 is 14 residues long. The V and J ends lost 5 bases and 10 bases, in that order; junction bases with no gene match: 5. From germline, CDR1 is LNHNV and CDR2 YYDKDF (reference sequence). The CDR3 reads CATSGTSGIGEQFF. For the CDR3, the DNA is TGTGCCACCAGCGGGACTAGCGGGATAGGAGAGCAGTTCTTC.

This clonotype occurred a few times. V usage is TRBV10-3 and J usage is TRBJ1-6, with 8 nucleotides matching TRBD1. Per germline, CDR1 ENHRY and CDR2 SYGVKD. This CDR3 is 15 amino acids long. The V segment lost 2 bases and the J segment 9 bases; nucleotides outside the gene matches: 6. CDR3 residues: CAISEDRGIVSPLHF. In DNA, the CDR3 is TGTGCCATCAGTGAGGACAGGGGAATAGTTTCACCCCTCCACTTT.

The chain joins TRBV29-1 to TRBJ2-2; 8 bases align to TRBD1. V gave up 6 bases and J gave up 4 bases; unmatched junction bases: 4. The germline V gene has CDR1 SQVTM and CDR2 ANQGSEA. This CDR3 has 13 residues. The CDR3 reads CSVTGVSTGELFF. As DNA, the CDR3 is TGCAGCGTGACAGGGGTGAGCACCGGGGAGCTGTTTTTT.

This chain uses TRBV7-6 with TRBJ2-3; TRBD1 aligns across 7 bases. Trimming took 4 bases from V and 1 from J; bases not matched to a gene: 8. This CDR3 is 16 amino acids long. Germline lookup yields CDR1 SGHVS and CDR2 FNYEAQ. DNA of the CDR3: TGTGCCAGCAGCTCCCTCCCTCAGGGGGGCACAGATACGCAGTATTTT. Translating it yields CASSSLPQGGTDTQYF.

The chain links TRBV19 to TRBJ1-6, with no clear D. There are 11 residues in the CDR3. Looked up from germline, CDR1 is LNHDA and CDR2 is SQIVND (reference sequence). V shed 7 bases and J shed 10 bases, with 8 bases lying between them. CDR3 in DNA: TGTGCCAGTACGAGCGGGTCACCCCTCCACTTT. Its protein is CASTSGSPLHF. Looking up the rest from reference TRBV19 and TRBJ1-6 gives the full variable domain: DGGITQSPKYLFRKEGQNVTLSCEQNLNHDAMYWYRQDPGQGLRLIYYSQIVNDFQKGDIAEGYSVSREKKESFPLTVTSAQKNPTAFYLCASTSGSPLHFGNGTRLTVT.

The gene calls are TRBV15 and TRBJ1-2; tentative D call: TRBD1 (5 bases). Germline CDR1 is LNHNV and CDR2 is YYDKDF (reference sequence). The ends were cut back, 7 bases at V and 3 bases at J, with 18 bases in the middle. The CDR3 is 15 residues long. CDR3 sequence: CATTNVRDGYYGYTF. The CDR3 DNA is TGTGCCACCACCAACGTCCGGGACGGCTACTATGGCTACACCTTC.

The chain employs TRBV27 and TRBJ2-5; D possibly corresponds to TRBD2 (6 bases). The V end was cut by 5 bases, the J end by 2 bases, with 15 bases between. Germline loops: CDR1 MNHEY, CDR2 SMNVEV (reference sequence). The CDR3 totals 15 residues. The chain's CDR3 is CASSPLGTLQETQYF. In DNA form, the CDR3 reads TGTGCCAGCAGTCCTCTTGGGACTCTTCAAGAGACCCAGTACTTC.

This sequence joins TRBV5-1 and TRBJ2-3, with 13 nucleotides matching TRBD2. In germline, CDR1 is SGHRS, CDR2 YFSETQ. This CDR3 spans 17 amino acids. V was pared by 0 bases and J by 2 bases, with 3 bases of the junction left unmatched. The CDR3 here is CASSLGTSGSPTDTQYF. CDR3 DNA: TGCGCCAGCAGCTTGGGGACTAGCGGGAGCCCCACAGATACGCAGTATTTT.

The V call is TRBV7-9, the J call TRBJ1-5, with D unclear. This CDR3 region has 12 residues. CDR1 is SEHNR and CDR2 is FQNEAQ in the germline V gene (reference sequence). V was cut by 0 bases and J by 7 bases, with 4 bases left in between. CDR3 residues: CASSLARQPQHF. CDR3 in DNA: TGTGCCAGCAGCTTAGCTAGACAGCCCCAGCATTTT.

The rearrangement joins TRBV28 to TRBJ1-3, with D maybe TRBD1 (5 bases). The germline V and J ends were trimmed by 5 bases and 0 bases, with 17 bases remaining between them. Germline values: CDR1 MDHEN, CDR2 SYDVKM. This CDR3 is built from 17 residues. The CDR3 DNA follows: TGTGCCAGCAGTACCTCGTTGTCGGGGCTCTCTGGAAACACCATATATTTT. Translated, it gives CASSTSLSGLSGNTIYF.